This T cell receptor (beta chain) appears in the sequencing data of a study of human T cells and chemical hapten exposure. Overall study context: Across samples, TCR yields varied, mostly owing to small differences in pooled library volumes. Study-level points and caveats: The study found that DPC sensitization did not change TCRs above 1 in 1000 frequency.

This clonotype was detected once. What it binds is unknown. A much larger clone lies one base from this, so it may be a read error. As processed by the authors: Counts of TCRs in each sample centred on a median of around 96,000 and extended from roughly 23,000 to 700,000. Each CDR3 protein gets one entry after TCRdb re-called the RACE reads with MiXCR. The V and J calls follow TCRdb's processing rather than the paper's. Of about 45,000 distinct CDR3 sequences listed, about 4.5% are singletons. Per the germline V gene, CDR1 is LNHDA and CDR2 is SQIVND (reference sequence). The CDR3 has 13 amino acids. Time point: healthy volunteer bleed at 2 weeks. The total RNA was obtained from whole blood that was not fractionated.

The source material was whole blood. The chain uses TRBV19 and TRBJ1-5; D is unclear. The source of this sequence is a female donor in good health. Some clones in this sample may be carry-over from other donors' samples. The CDR3 is CVSSIDTDQPQHF. Here the CDR3 DNA reads TGTGTCAGTAGTATAGACACGGATCAGCCCCAGCATTTT. Filled out from reference TRBV19 and TRBJ1-5, the complete variable domain reads DGGITQSPKYLFRKEGQNVTLSCEQNLNHDAMYWYRQDPGQGLRLIYYSQIVNDFQKGDIAEGYSVSREKKESFPLTVTSAQKNPTAFYLCVSSIDTDQPQHFGDGTRLSIL.